Each of the 4 T cell receptor beta chains below was sequenced from the same sample in a study of cytomegalovirus exposure and HLA in healthy donors. PCR employed 60 Vbeta and 13 Jbeta primers. Libraries were prepared by immunoSEQ multiplex PCR; TCRdb keeps only in-frame clonotypes and omits some of them. The data show 93,000 or so clones, approximately 79% seen once. Sequencing was done on a sample of PBMCs. The receptors were gathered from a man in his fifties in good health and CMV-seropositive.

This rearrangement joins TRBV15 to TRBJ2-7; TRBD2 agrees at 11 bases. The V gene end was trimmed by 1 base and the J gene end by 7 bases; junction bases not matched to a gene: 12. In germline, CDR1 is LNHNV, CDR2 YYDKDF (reference sequence). This CDR3 comprises 17 residues. CDR3 residues: CATSRAWGLAAPEEQYF. CDR3 DNA: TGTGCCACCAGCAGAGCGTGGGGACTAGCGGCCCCTGAAGAGCAGTACTTC.

This chain connects TRBV7-9 to TRBJ1-3; 12 positions agree with TRBD1. CDR1 is SEHNR, CDR2 FQNEAQ, per germline (reference sequence). The CDR3 totals 17 residues. After removal of 2 bases from V and 8 bases from J, the junction contained 10 bases not matched to a gene. The CDR3 bases are TGTGCCAGCAGCTTATCCTCGGGGGACAGGGGGCGATACACCATATATTTT. This translates into CASSLSSGDRGRYTIYF.

This clone has a handful of counts. This rearrangement joins TRBV7-9 to TRBJ2-1; 9 positions match TRBD2. The CDR3 covers 15 residues. The V and J ends lost 5 bases and 5 bases, in that order; junction bases with no gene match: 7. In germline, CDR1 is SEHNR, CDR2 FQNEAQ (reference sequence). As DNA, the CDR3 is TGTGCCAGCAGCACTAGCGGGTGGGCTGACAATGAGCAGTTCTTC. Amino acids: CASSTSGWADNEQFF.

This chain links TRBV6-1 with TRBJ2-4; the D is unclear. Trimming pared 4 bases from V and 3 bases from J, leaving 16 bases between. The CDR3 is 16 amino acids. Per the germline V gene, CDR1 is MNHNS and CDR2 is SASEGT. This CDR3 reads CASSARLESVKNIQYF. The CDR3 bases are TGTGCCAGCAGTGCTAGACTGGAGTCGGTCAAAAACATTCAGTACTTC.